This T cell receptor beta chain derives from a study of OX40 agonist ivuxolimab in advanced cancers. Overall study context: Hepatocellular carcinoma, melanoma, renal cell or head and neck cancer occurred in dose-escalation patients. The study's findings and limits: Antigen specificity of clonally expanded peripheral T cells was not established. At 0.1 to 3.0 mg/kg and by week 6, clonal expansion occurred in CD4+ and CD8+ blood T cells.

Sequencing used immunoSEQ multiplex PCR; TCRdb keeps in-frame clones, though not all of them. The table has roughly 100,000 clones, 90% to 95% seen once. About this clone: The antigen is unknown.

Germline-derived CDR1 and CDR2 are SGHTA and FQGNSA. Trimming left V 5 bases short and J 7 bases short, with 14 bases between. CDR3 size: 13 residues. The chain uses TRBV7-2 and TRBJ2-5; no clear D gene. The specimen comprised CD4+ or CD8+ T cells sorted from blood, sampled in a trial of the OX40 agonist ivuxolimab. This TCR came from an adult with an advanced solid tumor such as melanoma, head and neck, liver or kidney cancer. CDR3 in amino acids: CASSLPLLGTQYF. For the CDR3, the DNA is TGTGCCAGCAGCCTCCCATTGTTGGGGACCCAGTACTTC.